Presented here are 27 T cell receptor beta chains from one specimen sequenced in a study of T cells in Graves' hyperthyroidism and ophthalmopathy. The TCR beta CDR3 regions underwent amplification using RNA transcripts as the source. Carried out on the TCR CDR3, a first-round RT-PCR used the HTBI primer set. TCRdb recomputed calls from the multiplex PCR reads with MiXCR, one row per CDR3 protein. Of 500,000 to 600,000 distinct CDR3 sequences listed, roughly 21% are singletons. Sequencing used blood. The receptors come from a man between 35 and 55 years old with Graves' ophthalmopathy.

This chain joins TRBV5-1 and TRBJ2-1; either TRBD1 or TRBD2 may supply D (5 bases each). CDR1 SGHRS and CDR2 YFSETQ come from the germline V gene. The CDR3 is 16 residues long. V lost 0 bases and J lost 6, with 16 bases in between. The CDR3 DNA is TGCGCCAGCAGCTTGGTGGGGACCCAACTAGGCAATGAGCAGTTCTTC. Translated, it gives CASSLVGTQLGNEQFF.

The genes are TRBV5-4 and TRBJ2-5; the D is unclear. The length of the CDR3 is 13 residues. The germline CDR1 and CDR2 sequences are SGHNT and YYREEE (reference sequence). V lost 0 bases to trimming and J lost 3 bases, with 6 bases between them. CDR3 region: CASSLGSEETQYF. In DNA, the CDR3 is TGTGCCAGCAGCTTGGGCTCGGAAGAGACCCAGTACTTC.

There are a few counts of this clonotype. A much bigger clone sits one base away, suggesting this may be a read error. The rearrangement links TRBV7-3 to TRBJ2-2; 7 nucleotides line up with TRBD1. Germline lookup yields CDR1 SGHTA and CDR2 FQGTGA. The CDR3 sequence is 16 residues long. The CDR3 region has the DNA TGTGCCAGCAGCTCCCCGACAGGGACGAACGCCGGGGAGCTGTTTTTT. Protein product: CASSSPTGTNAGELFF.

This clonotype occurred many times. The chain combines TRBV27 with TRBJ2-3, with 10 bases that match TRBD1. Trimming removed 6 bases from V and 5 bases from J; junction bases left unmatched: 8. Germline CDR1 and CDR2: MNHEY and SMNVEV (reference sequence). The CDR3 has 15 amino acids. The DNA of the CDR3 is TGTGCCAGCAGAGCAACGGGACAGGGGATAGATACGCAGTATTTT. This gives the protein CASRATGQGIDTQYF.

This chain joins TRBV5-1 and TRBJ1-1; 8 bases fit TRBD1. Germline assignment: CDR1 SGHRS and CDR2 YFSETQ. The V segment lost 0 bases and the J segment 6 bases; nucleotides outside the gene matches: 10. The CDR3 contains 16 residues. CDR3 region: CASSLEIDRGGSEAFF. CDR3 DNA sequence: TGCGCCAGCAGCTTGGAGATTGACAGGGGAGGCTCTGAAGCTTTCTTT.

This clonotype has only a few counts. This CDR3 reads CSARGGGGRTDTQYF. CDR3 sequence (DNA): TGCAGTGCTAGAGGTGGCGGGGGGCGGACAGATACGCAGTATTTT. The chain employs TRBV20-1 and TRBJ2-3; 8 nucleotides line up with TRBD2. There are 15 residues in the CDR3. J lost 3 bases, V lost 1 base, and 6 bases had no gene match. The germline CDR1 and CDR2 sequences are DFQATT and SNEGSKA (reference sequence).

In this sample, this clonotype turned up many times. The CDR3 DNA reads as TGTGCCAGCAGTGGACCCGGGACATCTAGGTACGAGCAGTACTTC. Translated, it gives CASSGPGTSRYEQYF. The V and J genes are TRBV6-1 and TRBJ2-7; tentatively, D is TRBD1 (6 bases). V lost 4 bases and J 4 bases, leaving 17 bases between the germline ends. Per germline, CDR1 MNHNS and CDR2 SASEGT. The CDR3 loop spans 15 amino acids.

This clonotype was recorded a few times. The chain uses TRBV6-1 and TRBJ1-4, with D perhaps matching TRBD1 (5 bases). Germline V gene data show CDR1 as MNHNS and CDR2 as SASEGT. The V end lost 5 bases, the J end lost 2 bases, and 12 bases lay between the germline ends. CDR3 size: 15 residues. This chain's CDR3 is CASSYGDGTNEKLFF. The CDR3 DNA sequence: TGTGCCAGCAGTTATGGGGACGGTACTAATGAAAAACTGTTTTTT.

The rearrangement uses TRBV20-1 and TRBJ2-5; TRBD2 matches at 7 bases. Per the germline V gene, CDR1 is DFQATT and CDR2 is SNEGSKA (reference sequence). V gave up 6 bases and J gave up 4 bases; unmatched junction bases: 5. The CDR3 is 12 residues long. The CDR3 reads CSADGGRETQYF. The CDR3 DNA is TGCAGTGCCGACGGGGGGAGAGAGACCCAGTACTTC.

The CDR3 nucleotides read TGTGCCTCTTACCCCGCAGGGGGCTGGGAGACCCAGTACTTC. It specifies CASYPAGGWETQYF. The rearrangement uses TRBV6-1 and TRBJ2-5; 8 bases match TRBD1. Germline V lookup: CDR1 MNHNS, CDR2 SASEGT. V was clipped by 11 bases and J by 5 bases; unmatched bases: 13. The CDR3 runs to 14 residues.

The CDR3 DNA reads TGTGCCAGCAGCTCAACTAGCGGGAGGGCCAACACCGGGGAGCTGTTTTTT. This translates into CASSSTSGRANTGELFF. The chain couples TRBV7-6 to TRBJ2-2, with 13 bases that match TRBD2. The V and J ends lost 4 bases and 2 bases, in that order; junction bases with no gene match: 4. Germline V gives CDR1 SGHVS, CDR2 FNYEAQ. The CDR3 runs 17 residues.

At least ten counts were recorded for this clonotype. CDR3 protein: CASSQESPPAGYTF. The CDR3 DNA sequence: TGTGCCAGCAGCCAAGAAAGTCCGCCGGCTGGCTACACCTTC. This chain joins TRBV3-1 and TRBJ1-2; D call uncertain. This CDR3 is built from 14 residues. CDR1 and CDR2 from the germline V gene are LGHDT and YNNKEL (reference sequence). V lost 0 bases and J lost 7, with 12 bases in between.

The gene calls are TRBV5-1 and TRBJ2-3; D possibly matches TRBD1 or TRBD2 (5 bases each). CDR1 is SGHRS and CDR2 is YFSETQ in the germline V gene. The length of the CDR3 is 14 residues. V lost 6 bases, J lost 0 bases, and 11 bases lay in between. In DNA form, the CDR3 reads TGCGCCAGCACTAGGGACCCAAGCACAGATACGCAGTATTTT. This gives the protein CASTRDPSTDTQYF.

The chain combines TRBV12-5 with TRBJ1-1; maybe TRBD1 (6 bases). The CDR3 loop spans 14 amino acids. Trimming removed 6 bases from V and 11 bases from J, with 22 bases in between. In germline, CDR1 is LGHNT, CDR2 FRNRAP. The CDR3 DNA reads TGTGCTAGTGGCGCATCGCCCGCAGGGGCGGGTGCTTTCTTT. Translating it yields CASGASPAGAGAFF.

This clonotype appeared a few times. This sequence joins TRBV7-9 and TRBJ2-7; weak D call: TRBD2 (5 bases). The CDR3 loop spans 13 amino acids. Germline V CDR1 and CDR2: SEHNR, FQNEAQ (reference sequence). The germline V and J ends were trimmed by 3 bases and 6 bases, with 12 bases remaining between them. The CDR3 DNA follows: TGTGCCAGCAGCTTGGCTAGCCCTCGCGAGCAGTACTTC. Translating gives CASSLASPREQYF.

Many counts were recorded for this clonotype. The chain employs TRBV7-9 and TRBJ2-1; 7 bases agree with TRBD2. The CDR3 length is 20 residues. J was trimmed by 7 bases and V by 1 base; bases with no gene match: 22. Per germline, CDR1 SEHNR and CDR2 FQNEAQ (reference sequence). CDR3 in DNA: TGTGCCAGCAGCTTAGGCCGTAGCGGGCAAGGGATCCGAGTGGGGAATGAGCAGTTCTTC. Its protein product is CASSLGRSGQGIRVGNEQFF.

This clonotype has a count of ten or more. The CDR3 region has the DNA TGTGCCAGTATTCCCCGGATAGGGGGGCCTGGTGGTAGCAATCAGCCCCAGCATTTT. Translating it yields CASIPRIGGPGGSNQPQHF. V is TRBV19 and J is TRBJ1-5, with D perhaps TRBD1 (6 bases). CDR1 and CDR2 from the germline V gene are LNHDA and SQIVND (reference sequence). V was cut by 7 bases and J by 0 bases, with 25 bases left in between. This CDR3 contains 19 residues.

This clonotype showed up many times. CDR3 in DNA: TGTGCCAGCAGCTTGCCCCCGGGAGGCCGGGCCGATGAGCAGTTCTTC. Translating it yields CASSLPPGGRADEQFF. The chain links TRBV11-2 to TRBJ2-1, with TRBD2 matching over 7 bases. The CDR3 is 16 amino acids. The V gene end was trimmed by 3 bases and the J gene end by 8 bases; junction bases not matched to a gene: 13. Germline CDR1 and CDR2: SGHAT and FQNNGV. Filled out from reference TRBV11-2 and TRBJ2-1, the complete variable domain reads EAGVAQSPRYKIIEKRQSVAFWCNPISGHATLYWYQQILGQGPKLLIQFQNNGVVDDSQLPKDRFSAERLKGVDSTLKIQPAKLEDSAVYLCASSLPPGGRADEQFFGPGTRLTVL.

The sample holds many counts of this clonotype. This chain joins TRBV28 and TRBJ2-1; 7 nucleotides match TRBD2. This CDR3 region has 15 residues. Germline lookup yields CDR1 MDHEN and CDR2 SYDVKM. The trim removed 7 bases at V and 0 bases at J, leaving 6 bases unmatched. The CDR3 loop reads CASTRGSHSYNEQFF. The DNA for the CDR3 is TGTGCCAGCACCCGCGGGAGCCACTCCTACAATGAGCAGTTCTTC.

This clonotype was detected ten times or more. The chain has TRBV20-1 and TRBJ2-1, with D perhaps given as TRBD1 or TRBD2 (5 bases each). Trimming left V 7 bases short and J 8 bases short, with 15 bases between. Germline V gene data show CDR1 as DFQATT and CDR2 as SNEGSKA (reference sequence). The CDR3 has 12 residues. Written as DNA, the CDR3 is TGCAGTGTGGGACCGTCGACGGATGAGCAGTTCTTC. Translating it yields CSVGPSTDEQFF.

This clonotype was seen repeatedly, ten times or more. The J gene is TRBJ2-5, the V gene TRBV28, with TRBD1 as a possible D gene (5 bases). The CDR3 has 13 residues. Germline assignment: CDR1 MDHEN and CDR2 SYDVKM. The V and J ends lost 6 bases and 4 bases respectively, with 12 bases between them. The CDR3 loop reads CASSQGTAETQYF. The CDR3 DNA is TGTGCCAGCAGCCAGGGTACAGCAGAGACCCAGTACTTC.

This chain uses TRBV6-2 or TRBV6-3 with TRBJ2-1; D is perhaps TRBD2 (5 bases). The length of the CDR3 is 11 residues. Trimming cost V 7 bases and J 6 bases, with 7 bases left between them. The germline CDR1 and CDR2 sequences are MNHEY and SVGEGT. The CDR3 region has the DNA TGTGCCAGCAACGCGGGCAATGAGCAGTTCTTC. This translates into CASNAGNEQFF.

V usage is TRBV11-1 and J usage is TRBJ1-1, with D possibly matching TRBD1 (5 bases). The V gene's germline CDR1 is SGHAT and CDR2 FQDESV (reference sequence). V was trimmed by 6 bases and J by 4 bases, leaving 12 bases between them. This CDR3 is 13 amino acids long. The CDR3 spells CASRWGLGTEAFF. In nucleotides, the CDR3 is TGTGCCAGCAGGTGGGGGTTGGGCACTGAAGCTTTCTTT. The full variable domain, in which reference TRBV11-1 and TRBJ1-1 provide the parts outside the CDR3, is EAEVAQSPRYKITEKSQAVAFWCDPISGHATLYWYRQILGQGPELLVQFQDESVVDDSQLPKDRFSAERLKGVDSTLKIQPAELGDSAMYLCASRWGLGTEAFFGQGTRLTVV.

This clonotype was recorded many times. The CDR3 is CSASGRGGLASTDTQYF. DNA for the CDR3: TGCAGTGCTAGCGGGAGAGGAGGACTAGCTAGCACAGATACGCAGTATTTT. This chain uses TRBV20-1 with TRBJ2-3, with 8 bases aligning to TRBD2. Germline-derived CDR1 and CDR2 are DFQATT and SNEGSKA (reference sequence). V gave up 3 bases and J gave up 0 bases; unmatched junction bases: 11. The CDR3 totals 17 residues.

This clonotype was detected a few times. The rearrangement links TRBV5-1 to TRBJ1-1; unclear D gene. CDR1 is SGHRS, CDR2 YFSETQ, per germline. This CDR3 is 15 amino acids long. Trimming left V 6 bases short and J 1 base short, with 16 bases between. In DNA form, the CDR3 reads TGCGCCAGCACCTCGTACGCAGGAACGAACACTGAAGCTTTCTTT. Translated, it gives CASTSYAGTNTEAFF.

This clonotype was seen ten or more times. This rearrangement joins TRBV5-1 to TRBJ2-5; a weak D match, TRBD1 (6 bases). Per the germline V gene, CDR1 is SGHRS and CDR2 is YFSETQ. The CDR3 is 14 residues long. Between the trimmed V and J ends, which lost 3 bases and 2 bases, there was a span of 11 bases. CDR3: CASSWGQGQETQYF. CDR3 DNA sequence: TGCGCCAGCAGCTGGGGGCAGGGGCAAGAGACCCAGTACTTC.

The chain uses TRBV6-1 and TRBJ1-2, with 7 nucleotides matching TRBD1. Germline assignment: CDR1 MNHNS and CDR2 SASEGT. V lost 5 bases, J lost 10 bases, and 16 bases stayed unmatched. The CDR3 sequence is 15 residues long. For the CDR3, the DNA is TGTGCCAGCAGTACCACCAGGGGGGGAGGAGATGACTACACCTTC. It specifies CASSTTRGGGDDYTF.